This TCR beta chain was obtained from a study of cytomegalovirus exposure and HLA in healthy donors. Researchers ran the PCR with 60 Vbeta and 13 Jbeta primers. The repertoire was sequenced with immunoSEQ multiplex PCR; TCRdb's copy has only in-frame clones and lacks some. The sample includes about 120,000 clones, 60% to 85% seen only once; the top ten take nearly 3%. The germline V and J ends were trimmed by 3 bases and 7 bases, with 19 bases remaining between them. Germline CDR1 is MNHEY and CDR2 is SVGAGI. The CDR3 extends over 16 amino acids. Details on this clone: Its antigen is currently unknown.

General study points: Immune exposure information available was restricted to CMV serostatus.

The specimen was PBMCs. The TCR was taken from a woman in her thirties or forties in good health and CMV-seropositive. The gene calls are TRBV6-5 and TRBJ1-3, with a tentative D call TRBD1 (5 bases). The CDR3 is CASSYDPGPLGNTIYF. CDR3 coding DNA: TGTGCCAGCAGTTATGACCCAGGGCCCCTTGGGAACACCATATATTTT.